Given below is one TCR beta chain in context. No antigen is known for it. Germline V CDR1 and CDR2: MNHNS, SASEGT. The CDR3 is made up of 15 amino acids. The V end was cut by 0 bases, the J end by 4 bases, with 12 bases between. This entry belongs to a study of cytomegalovirus exposure and HLA in healthy donors. In the PCR, 60 Vbeta and 13 Jbeta primers were used. Clones were read by immunoSEQ multiplex PCR, and TCRdb kept only the in-frame ones, dropping some. The sample lists about 160,000 clones; around 80% were seen once. Findings of the study overall: Earlier analysis looked at TCR beta V segments, and most were productive about 87% or about 30% of the time. Testing in vitro showed a few CMV-associated chains specific for CMV antigens. TCR beta sequences reportedly predicted most subjects' HLA-A and HLA-B alleles accurately.

The chain links TRBV6-1 to TRBJ1-2, with D maybe TRBD1 (5 bases). The sequenced sample was PBMCs. The origin of this receptor is a man aged 35-49 years in good health and CMV-seropositive. The CDR3 region has the DNA TGTGCCAGCAGTGAAGCCCAGGGCATGGGCTATGGCTACACCTTC. The encoded protein is CASSEAQGMGYGYTF.